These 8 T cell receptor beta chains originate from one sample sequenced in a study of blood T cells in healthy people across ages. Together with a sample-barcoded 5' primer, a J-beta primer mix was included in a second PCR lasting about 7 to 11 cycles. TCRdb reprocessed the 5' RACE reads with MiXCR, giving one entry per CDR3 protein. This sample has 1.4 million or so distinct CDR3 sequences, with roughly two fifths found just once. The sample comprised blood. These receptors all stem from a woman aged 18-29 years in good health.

DNA for the CDR3: TGTGCCAGCAGTTTAATGGTGGGAGGGCTGGGCAATGAGCAGTTCTTC. It codes for CASSLMVGGLGNEQFF. V usage is TRBV12-3 or TRBV12-4 and J usage is TRBJ2-1; 7 positions agree with TRBD2. V shed 2 bases, J shed 6 bases, and the junction held 10 bases outside the gene matches. The CDR3 consists of 16 residues.

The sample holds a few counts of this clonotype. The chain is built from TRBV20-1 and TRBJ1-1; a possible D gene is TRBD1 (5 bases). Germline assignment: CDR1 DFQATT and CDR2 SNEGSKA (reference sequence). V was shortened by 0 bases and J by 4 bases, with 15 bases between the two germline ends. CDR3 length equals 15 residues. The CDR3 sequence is CSARDRGQGGTEAFF. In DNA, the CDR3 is TGCAGTGCTAGAGATCGGGGTCAGGGCGGCACTGAAGCTTTCTTT.

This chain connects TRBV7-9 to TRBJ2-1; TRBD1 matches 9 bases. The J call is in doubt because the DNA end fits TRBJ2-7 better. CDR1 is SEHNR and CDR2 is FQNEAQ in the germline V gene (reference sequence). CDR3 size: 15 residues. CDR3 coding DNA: TGTGCCAGCAGTGCCGGGACAGGGATTTACAATGAGCAGTACTTC. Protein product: CASSAGTGIYNEQYF.

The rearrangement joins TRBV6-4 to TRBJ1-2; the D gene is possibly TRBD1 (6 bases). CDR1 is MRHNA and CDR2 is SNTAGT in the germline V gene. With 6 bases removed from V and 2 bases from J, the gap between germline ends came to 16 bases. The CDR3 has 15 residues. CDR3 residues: CASRETTGFNYGYTF. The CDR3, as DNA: TGTGCCAGCAGGGAGACGACAGGATTCAACTATGGCTACACCTTC.

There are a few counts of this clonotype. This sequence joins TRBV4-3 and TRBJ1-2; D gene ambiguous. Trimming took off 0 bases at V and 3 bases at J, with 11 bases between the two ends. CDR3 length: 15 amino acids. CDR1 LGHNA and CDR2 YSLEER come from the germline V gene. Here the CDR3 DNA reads TGCGCCAGCAGCCAAGATCTCTTCGGGCACTATGGCTACACCTTC. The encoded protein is CASSQDLFGHYGYTF.

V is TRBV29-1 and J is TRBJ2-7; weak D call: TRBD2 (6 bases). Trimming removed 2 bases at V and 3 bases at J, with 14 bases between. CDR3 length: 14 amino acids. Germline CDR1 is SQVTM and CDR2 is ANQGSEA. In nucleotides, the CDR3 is TGCAGCGTTGAACAGGGACTGCCAGGCTACGAGCAGTACTTC. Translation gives CSVEQGLPGYEQYF.

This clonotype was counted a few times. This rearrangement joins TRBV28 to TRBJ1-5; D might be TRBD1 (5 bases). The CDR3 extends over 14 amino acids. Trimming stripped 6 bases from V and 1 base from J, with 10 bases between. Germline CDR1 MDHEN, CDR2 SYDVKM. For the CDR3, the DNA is TGTGCCAGCAGGCTCAGGGAGAGCAATCAGCCCCAGCATTTT. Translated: CASRLRESNQPQHF.

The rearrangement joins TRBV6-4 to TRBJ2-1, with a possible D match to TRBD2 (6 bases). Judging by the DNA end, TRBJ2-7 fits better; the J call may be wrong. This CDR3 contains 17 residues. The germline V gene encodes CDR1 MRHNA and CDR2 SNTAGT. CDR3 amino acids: CASSDSGTSSSYNEQYF. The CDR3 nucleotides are TGTGCCAGCAGTGACTCCGGGACTTCGAGCTCCTACAATGAGCAGTACTTC.